This is a list of T cell receptor beta chains from one sample in a study of T cell changes during pregnancy in multiple sclerosis. Profiled with immunoSEQ multiplex PCR; TCRdb holds only in-frame clones, not every one. The profile shows some 80,000 clones, approximately 90% of them singletons. The sample consisted of peripheral blood, taken before pregnancy. The receptors shown here come from a female donor with multiple sclerosis, enrolled in a pregnancy study. CDR3s include the opening cysteine and the closing phenylalanine or tryptophan. Fields, in order: J gene, D gene, V gene, clone size, CDR3 protein, CDR3 DNA. D genes are given only for firm matches. The listing skips clone size in some rows; elsewhere it reads once, few, many or a size class.

TRBJ1-5 TRBD1 TRBV28 - CASSQIGGWRQGNNQPQHF TGTGCCAGCAGCCAGATTGGGGGATGGAGACAGGGTAACAATCAGCCCCAGCATTTT
TRBJ2-7 - TRBV29-1 - CSVVIGVHEQYF TGCAGCGTTGTAATAGGGGTCCACGAGCAGTACTTC
TRBJ2-3 TRBD2 TRBV4-2 few CASSQDSGEGRTDTQYF TGTGCCAGCAGCCAAGATTCGGGGGAGGGCCGCACAGATACGCAGTATTTT
TRBJ2-7 TRBD2 TRBV6-5 - CASSYWSGAAYEQYF TGTGCCAGCAGTTACTGGAGCGGGGCCGCCTACGAGCAGTACTTC
TRBJ1-2 - TRBV19 once CASSIGAGEYGYTF TGTGCCAGTAGTATAGGCGCAGGGGAGTATGGCTACACCTTC
TRBJ1-4 - TRBV7-9 - CASSQQGNDEKLFF TGTGCCAGCAGCCAACAGGGAAATGACGAAAAACTGTTTTTT
TRBJ2-7 TRBD2 TRBV5-1 - CASSLGTTALIEQYF TGCGCCAGCAGCCTCGGGACTACCGCTCTCATAGAGCAGTACTTC
TRBJ1-2 - TRBV18 - CASSPQGGNYGYTF TGTGCCAGCTCACCACAAGGGGGTAACTATGGCTACACCTTC
TRBJ1-1 - TRBV5-1 - CASSAGPNTEAFF TGCGCCAGCAGCGCGGGTCCGAACACTGAAGCTTTCTTT
TRBJ2-1 - TRBV4-1 - CASSQGPLALSYNEQFF TGCGCCAGCAGCCAAGGCCCCCTAGCGTTATCCTACAATGAGCAGTTCTTC
TRBJ2-5 TRBD1 TRBV19 - CASSIGTGGGETQYF TGTGCCAGTAGTATCGGGACAGGGGGCGGAGAGACCCAGTACTTC
TRBJ2-1 - TRBV29-1 once CSVLSVVNEQFF TGCAGCGTCTTAAGCGTCGTCAATGAGCAGTTCTTC
TRBJ2-5 TRBD2 TRBV5-1 once CASSLRLAGIQETQYF TGCGCCAGCAGCTTGAGACTAGCGGGGATCCAAGAGACCCAGTACTTC
TRBJ2-3 TRBD1 TRBV15 few CATSGGTGDTDTQYF TGTGCCACCAGTGGGGGGACAGGGGACACAGATACGCAGTATTTT
TRBJ1-5 - TRBV19 - CASSIGSRSGQPQHF TGTGCCAGTAGTATAGGGTCCCGGTCCGGTCAGCCCCAGCATTTT
TRBJ1-2 - TRBV25-1 - CASSELGAGDGYTF TGTGCCAGCAGTGAATTGGGGGCCGGGGATGGCTACACCTTC
TRBJ2-5 TRBD1 TRBV6-1 - CASRRGGAETQYF TGTGCCAGCAGGAGAGGGGGCGCGGAGACCCAGTACTTC
TRBJ1-2 TRBD1 TRBV18 - CASSSPGTANYGYTF TGTGCCAGCTCATCACCCGGGACAGCCAACTATGGCTACACCTTC
TRBJ2-5 - TRBV5-4 - CASSWDGTRQETQYF TGTGCCAGCAGCTGGGACGGGACTCGACAAGAGACCCAGTACTTC
TRBJ2-1 TRBD2 TRBV4-1 - CASSQATGLAGLSSYNEQFF TGCGCCAGCAGCCAAGCTACGGGACTAGCGGGGCTTAGCTCCTACAATGAGCAGTTCTTC
TRBJ1-2 - TRBV5-1 - CASSSIGVLYGYTF TGCGCCAGCAGCTCGATAGGAGTCCTCTATGGCTACACCTTC
TRBJ1-1 TRBD1 TRBV2 few CASSESGQGARAFF TGTGCCAGCAGTGAATCGGGACAGGGGGCGCGGGCTTTCTTT
TRBJ2-2 TRBD1 TRBV5-1 - CASSLGLRQGAQSYTGELFF TGCGCCAGCAGCTTGGGTCTACGACAGGGGGCTCAGTCGTACACCGGGGAGCTGTTTTTT
TRBJ2-2 TRBD2 TRBV9 - CASSVLAGGNGELFF TGTGCCAGCAGCGTCCTAGCGGGTGGTAACGGGGAGCTGTTTTTT
TRBJ2-7 - TRBV7-9 - CASSAESSYEQYF TGTGCCAGTTCAGCGGAGAGCTCCTACGAGCAGTACTTC
TRBJ1-2 TRBD1 TRBV7-9 - CASRLTGGLDGYTF TGTGCCAGCAGACTGACAGGGGGCTTGGATGGCTACACCTTC
TRBJ2-5 - TRBV25-1 - CASSELIGRQETQYF TGTGCCAGCAGTGAATTAATCGGGAGACAAGAGACCCAGTACTTC
TRBJ2-7 TRBD1 TRBV6-1 - CAITRDRDYEQYF TGTGCCATAACAAGGGACAGAGACTACGAGCAGTACTTC
TRBJ2-1 TRBD2 TRBV7-6 - CASSRFPSSGSSYNEQFF TGTGCCAGCAGCCGCTTCCCCTCAAGCGGGAGCTCCTACAATGAGCAGTTCTTC
TRBJ2-5 - TRBV19 - CASSIGFMRRGQETQYF TGTGCCAGTAGTATCGGCTTTATGAGGAGGGGACAAGAGACCCAGTACTTC
TRBJ2-7 TRBD2 TRBV9 once CASSVVPGTSHNEQYF TGTGCCAGCAGCGTAGTTCCGGGGACTAGCCATAACGAGCAGTACTTC
TRBJ2-5 TRBD1 TRBV27 - CASSFPLRDRVLETQYF TGTGCCAGCAGTTTCCCCCTCCGGGACAGGGTATTAGAGACCCAGTACTTC
TRBJ2-3 - TRBV7-2 - CASSLGGFTDTQYF TGTGCCAGCAGCCTTGGAGGGTTCACAGATACGCAGTATTTT
TRBJ2-3 - TRBV18 - CASSGTGGITDTQYF TGTGCCAGCTCAGGAACAGGTGGAATTACAGATACGCAGTATTTT
TRBJ2-1 TRBD2 TRBV7-2 once CASSFLSSGRGDEQFF TGTGCCAGCAGCTTCCTCTCTAGCGGGAGGGGTGATGAGCAGTTCTTC
TRBJ2-1 - TRBV27 - CASREGFYNEQFF TGTGCCAGCAGAGAGGGTTTCTACAATGAGCAGTTCTTC
TRBJ2-2 - TRBV27 - CASSTLTGELFF TGTGCCAGCAGTACCCTTACAGGGGAGCTGTTTTTT
TRBJ2-5 - TRBV28 - CASSPGTPRETQYF TGTGCCAGCAGCCCCGGGACACCCAGAGAGACCCAGTACTTC
TRBJ1-5 TRBD1 TRBV19 - CASSRGQGASAGPQHF TGTGCCAGTAGTCGAGGACAGGGGGCCTCCGCTGGGCCCCAGCATTTT
TRBJ1-3 TRBD1 TRBV5-4 - CASSLPGGSGNTIYF TGTGCCAGCAGCTTGCCAGGGGGCTCTGGAAACACCATATATTTT
TRBJ1-5 - TRBV10-3 - CAISESQGFLGGNQPQHF TGTGCCATCAGTGAGTCGCAGGGATTTCTGGGTGGCAATCAGCCCCAGCATTTT
TRBJ1-2 - TRBV28 - CASSLGVGYGYTF TGTGCCAGCAGTTTAGGAGTAGGCTATGGCTACACCTTC
TRBJ1-5 - TRBV19 - CASKRDPWGNQPQHF TGTGCCAGTAAGCGGGATCCCTGGGGCAATCAGCCCCAGCATTTT